This T cell receptor beta chain was sequenced during a study of T cells in Graves' hyperthyroidism and ophthalmopathy. Amplification targeted TCR beta CDR3 regions from RNA transcripts. TCR CDR3 underwent first-round RT-PCR with the HTBI primer set. TCRdb passed the multiplex PCR reads through MiXCR, listing each CDR3 protein once. Among 350,000 to 400,000 distinct CDR3 sequences, 15% to 20% were seen once, and the ten largest hold about 4%. As concerns this clonotype: The antigen is unknown.

The study, taken as a whole, reports: A 13 V-J signature model discriminated ophthalmopathy versus stable hyperthyroidism.

The CDR3 totals 12 residues. The germline CDR1 and CDR2 sequences are KGHDR and SFDVKD. V dropped 5 bases and J dropped 6 bases, with 6 bases sitting between them. The chain joins TRBV24-1 to TRBJ2-2; D not certain. Sequencing input: blood. The receptor was isolated from a woman aged 18-30 years with Graves' hyperthyroidism. CDR3 sequence reads: CATSVGAGELFF. The CDR3 DNA reads TGTGCCACCAGTGTTGGGGCCGGGGAGCTGTTTTTT.